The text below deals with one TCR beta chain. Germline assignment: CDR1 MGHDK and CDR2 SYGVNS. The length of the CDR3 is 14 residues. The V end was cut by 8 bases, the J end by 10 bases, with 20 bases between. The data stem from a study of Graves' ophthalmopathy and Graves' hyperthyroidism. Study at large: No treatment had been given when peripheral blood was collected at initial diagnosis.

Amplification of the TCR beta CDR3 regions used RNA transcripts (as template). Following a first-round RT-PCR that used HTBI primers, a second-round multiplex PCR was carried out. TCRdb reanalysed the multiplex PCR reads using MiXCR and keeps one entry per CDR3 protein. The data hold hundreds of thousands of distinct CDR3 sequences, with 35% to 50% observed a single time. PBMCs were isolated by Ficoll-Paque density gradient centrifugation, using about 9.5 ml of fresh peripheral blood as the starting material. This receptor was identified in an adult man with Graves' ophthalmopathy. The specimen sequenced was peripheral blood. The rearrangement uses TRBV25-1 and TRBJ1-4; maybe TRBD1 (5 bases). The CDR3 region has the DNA TGTGCCAGCGTTGAAGATCGGCGGGGGGGAAAACTGTTTTTT. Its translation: CASVEDRRGGKLFF.